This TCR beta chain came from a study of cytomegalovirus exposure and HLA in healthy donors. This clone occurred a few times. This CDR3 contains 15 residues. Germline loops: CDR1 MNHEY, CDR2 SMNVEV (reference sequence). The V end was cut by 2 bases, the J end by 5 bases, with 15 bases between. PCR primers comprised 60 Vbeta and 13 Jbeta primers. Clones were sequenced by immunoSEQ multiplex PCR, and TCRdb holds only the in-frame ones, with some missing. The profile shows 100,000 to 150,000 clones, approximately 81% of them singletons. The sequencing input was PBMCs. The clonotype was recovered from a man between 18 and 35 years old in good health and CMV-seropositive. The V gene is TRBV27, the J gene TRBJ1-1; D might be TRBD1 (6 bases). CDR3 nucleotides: TGTGCCAGCAGTTTACGTCCATTCCAGGGGACTGAAGCTTTCTTT. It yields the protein CASSLRPFQGTEAFF.